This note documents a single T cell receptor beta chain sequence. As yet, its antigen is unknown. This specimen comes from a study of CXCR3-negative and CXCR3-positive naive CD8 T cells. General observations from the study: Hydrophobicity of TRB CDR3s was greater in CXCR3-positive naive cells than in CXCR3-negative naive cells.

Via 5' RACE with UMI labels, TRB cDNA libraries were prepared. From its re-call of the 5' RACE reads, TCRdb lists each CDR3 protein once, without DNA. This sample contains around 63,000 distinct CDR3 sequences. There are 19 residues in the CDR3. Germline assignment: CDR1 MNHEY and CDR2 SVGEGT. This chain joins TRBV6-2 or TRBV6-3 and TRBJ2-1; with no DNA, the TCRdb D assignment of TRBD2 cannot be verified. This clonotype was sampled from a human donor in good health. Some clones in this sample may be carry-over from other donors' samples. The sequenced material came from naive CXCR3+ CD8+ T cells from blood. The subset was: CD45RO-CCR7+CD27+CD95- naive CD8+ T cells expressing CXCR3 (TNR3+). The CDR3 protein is CASSYSGSGSPLLNNEQFF.